Below are 10 T cell receptor beta chains sequenced from a single sample in a study of T cell responses to AZD1222 COVID-19 vaccine. The protocol was immunoSEQ multiplex PCR, while the TCRdb copy is restricted to in-frame clones and leaves out a portion. In the table there are some 53,000 clones, roughly 87% of which are singletons. The input for sequencing was peripheral blood, taken 28 days after the second AZD1222 dose. All receptors derive from an adult who received the AZD1222 COVID-19 vaccine.

The chain joins TRBV6-5 to TRBJ2-2; 7 nucleotides align to TRBD2. The germline V gene has CDR1 MNHEY and CDR2 SVGAGI. The CDR3 totals 14 residues. V was pared by 4 bases and J by 5 bases, with 4 bases of the junction left unmatched. The CDR3 coding sequence is TGTGCCAGCAGTTCTGGGGGGGGGACCGGGGAGCTGTTTTTT. Amino acids: CASSSGGGTGELFF.

This clone was seen only once. The V call is TRBV11-2, the J call TRBJ1-4; no firm D call. The V and J ends lost 5 bases and 8 bases respectively, with 18 bases between them. The V gene's germline CDR1 is SGHAT and CDR2 FQNNGV. The CDR3 sequence is 15 residues long. The chain's CDR3 is CASSQHLTAGEKLFF. The CDR3 DNA reads TGTGCCAGCAGCCAACACCTGACGGCGGGGGAAAAACTGTTTTTT.

The chain carries TRBV6-1 and TRBJ1-1, with a possible D match to TRBD1 (5 bases). From germline, CDR1 is MNHNS and CDR2 SASEGT. V was shortened by 0 bases and J by 10 bases, with 12 bases between the two germline ends. The CDR3 totals 13 residues. The CDR3 coding sequence is TGTGCCAGCAGTGAAGCGGGGAGGCAGGGAGCTTTCTTT. Its protein product is CASSEAGRQGAFF.

This clone occurred once. The chain links TRBV11-2 to TRBJ2-3, with 8 bases lining up with TRBD2. The germline V gene has CDR1 SGHAT and CDR2 FQNNGV. The CDR3 spans 16 residues. V shed 5 bases, J shed 5 bases, and the junction held 12 bases outside the gene matches. The CDR3 sequence: CASSPHHSGTGDTQYF. In nucleotides, the CDR3 is TGTGCCAGCAGCCCGCACCATAGCGGGACGGGAGATACGCAGTATTTT.

The chain recombines TRBV5-4 with TRBJ2-7; D uncertain. The germline V gene encodes CDR1 SGHNT and CDR2 YYREEE (reference sequence). Between the trimmed V and J ends, which lost 3 bases and 7 bases, there was a span of 11 bases. The CDR3 consists of 12 residues. The CDR3 reads CASSSSGFEQYF. CDR3 DNA sequence: TGTGCCAGCAGCTCTTCCGGGTTTGAGCAGTACTTC.

The rearrangement uses TRBV7-8 and TRBJ1-6; D may be TRBD1 (5 bases). Germline CDR1 reads SGHVS; CDR2 reads FQNEAQ. The CDR3 runs to 15 residues. V was shortened by 4 bases and J by 6 bases, with 13 bases between the two germline ends. Here the CDR3 reads CASSSPLTVNSPLHF. In nucleotides, the CDR3 is TGTGCCAGCAGCTCCCCGTTGACAGTTAATTCACCCCTCCACTTT. Supplemented by reference TRBV7-8 and TRBJ1-6, the full variable domain reads GAGVSQSPRYKVAKRGQDVALRCDPISGHVSLFWYQQALGQGPEFLTYFQNEAQLDKSGLPSDRFFAERPEGSVSTLKIQRTQQEDSAVYLCASSSPLTVNSPLHFGNGTRLTVT.

The V gene is TRBV6-1, the J gene TRBJ2-3, with D possibly TRBD2 on 6 matching bases. Germline CDR1 MNHNS, CDR2 SASEGT. This CDR3 has 17 residues. Trimming shortened V by 2 bases and J by 0 bases, and 15 bases separated the two germline ends. Written as DNA, the CDR3 is TGTGCCAGCAGTGAATGGGGAGCGGGTCCTAGCACAGATACGCAGTATTTT. Its protein product is CASSEWGAGPSTDTQYF.

The chain links TRBV18 to TRBJ2-1; D is possibly TRBD1 or TRBD2 (5 bases each). Germline V lookup: CDR1 KGHSH, CDR2 LQKENI. V was cut by 6 bases and J by 1 base, with 10 bases left in between. This CDR3 comprises 14 residues. This CDR3 is CASSYGASYNEQFF. CDR3 DNA sequence: TGTGCCAGCTCGTACGGGGCGTCCTACAATGAGCAGTTCTTC.

V gene TRBV7-3 combines with J gene TRBJ2-6; 7 positions match TRBD1. CDR3 length: 17 residues. The J segment lost 2 bases and the V segment lost 5 bases, leaving 9 bases of the junction unmatched. The germline CDR1 and CDR2 sequences are SGHTA and FQGTGA. The CDR3 coding sequence is TGTGCCAGCAGCCCCTCGACAGGGCTAACTGGGGCCAACGTCCTGACTTTC. This sequence encodes CASSPSTGLTGANVLTF.

This clone has only one observation. J is TRBJ2-1 and V is TRBV2; D possibly corresponds to TRBD1 (5 bases). CDR1 is SNHLY, CDR2 FYNNEI, per germline. Trimming left V 5 bases short and J 4 bases short, with 15 bases between. The CDR3 has 15 residues. Written as DNA, the CDR3 is TGTGCCAGCAGTCGGACATTTGGAGTATACAATGAGCAGTTCTTC. Its translation is CASSRTFGVYNEQFF.